Given below is one T cell receptor beta chain in context. As yet, its antigen is unknown. This specimen belongs to a study of T cells in tuberculosis. Overall study context: IGRA-negative adolescents, IGRA-positive adolescents with latent tuberculosis and adults with active tuberculosis formed this South African cohort. Broader study findings: Active tuberculosis alpha repertoires lay closer to GMM-specific TCRs than controls'.

Data came from immunoSEQ multiplex PCR; TCRdb stores just in-frame clones and leaves some out. Found here are some 26,000 clones, around 90% of them singletons; the top ten hold 15% to 20%. Latent tuberculosis screening used tuberculin skin test and IGRA at entry. Sample: PBMCs. This receptor was obtained from a donor aged 10-29 years with latent tuberculosis or without tuberculosis infection. Some clones in this sample may be carry-over from other donors' samples.

CDR3 sequence (DNA): TGTGCCAGTAGTATAGATCGGGGCTACGAGCAGTACTTC. Translated, it gives CASSIDRGYEQYF. The rearrangement links TRBV19 to TRBJ2-7; possibly TRBD2 for D (5 bases). Germline loops: CDR1 LNHDA, CDR2 SQIVND (reference sequence). Trimming cost V 0 bases and J 3 bases, with 6 bases left between them. The CDR3 has 13 residues.